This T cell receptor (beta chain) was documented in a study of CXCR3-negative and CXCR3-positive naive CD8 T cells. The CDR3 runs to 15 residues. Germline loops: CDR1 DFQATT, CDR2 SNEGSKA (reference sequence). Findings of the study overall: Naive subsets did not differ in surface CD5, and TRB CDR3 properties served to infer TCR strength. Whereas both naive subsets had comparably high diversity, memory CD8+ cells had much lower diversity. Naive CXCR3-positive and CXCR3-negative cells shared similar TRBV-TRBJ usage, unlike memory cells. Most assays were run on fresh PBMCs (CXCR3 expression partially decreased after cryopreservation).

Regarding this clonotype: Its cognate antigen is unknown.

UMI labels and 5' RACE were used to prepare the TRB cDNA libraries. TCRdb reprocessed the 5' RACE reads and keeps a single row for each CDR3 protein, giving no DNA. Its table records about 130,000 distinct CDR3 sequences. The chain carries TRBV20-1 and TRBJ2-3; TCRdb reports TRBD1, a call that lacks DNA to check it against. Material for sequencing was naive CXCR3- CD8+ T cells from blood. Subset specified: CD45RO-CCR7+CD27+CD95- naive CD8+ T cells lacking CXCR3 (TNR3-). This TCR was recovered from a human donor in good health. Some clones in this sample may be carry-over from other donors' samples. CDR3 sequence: CSARADREETDTQYF.